This T cell receptor (beta chain) came from a study of cytomegalovirus exposure and HLA in healthy donors. Whole-study findings and limits: In the analysis, some V segments, TRBV6-2 and TRBV6-3 included, were excluded as indistinguishable. Reported results showed that the classifier diagnosed cytomegalovirus status with high specificity and sensitivity. Versus the approximately 700-donor mean, an Asian-associated ancestry cluster reportedly showed fewer N-insertions in a later analysis.

Points on this clone: What it recognizes is unknown.

The CDR3 runs 17 residues. V gave up 4 bases and J gave up 5 bases; unmatched junction bases: 15. Germline V gene data show CDR1 as SGHVS and CDR2 as FQNEAQ. The PCR used 60 Vbeta and 13 Jbeta primers. In the authors' workflow: A follow-up analysis tallied around 76 million unique TCR beta chains, some 11 million shared. Method: immunoSEQ multiplex PCR; TCRdb's copy keeps in-frame clones and lacks some. The DNA was the basis for D and trimming; V, J and clone size are from that table. The table records approximately 160,000 clones, 60% to 80% of them present only once. V is TRBV7-8 and J is TRBJ2-7; 9 bases map to TRBD2. Sequenced sample: PBMCs. The receptor comes from a woman aged 40-49 years in good health and CMV-seropositive. CDR3 region: CASSSLTGAGGPNEQYF. The DNA for the CDR3 is TGTGCCAGCAGCTCCCTAACCGGGGCGGGGGGGCCCAACGAGCAGTACTTC. Variable domain in full (rest from reference TRBV7-8 and TRBJ2-7): GAGVSQSPRYKVAKRGQDVALRCDPISGHVSLFWYQQALGQGPEFLTYFQNEAQLDKSGLPSDRFFAERPEGSVSTLKIQRTQQEDSAVYLCASSSLTGAGGPNEQYFGPGTRLTVT.